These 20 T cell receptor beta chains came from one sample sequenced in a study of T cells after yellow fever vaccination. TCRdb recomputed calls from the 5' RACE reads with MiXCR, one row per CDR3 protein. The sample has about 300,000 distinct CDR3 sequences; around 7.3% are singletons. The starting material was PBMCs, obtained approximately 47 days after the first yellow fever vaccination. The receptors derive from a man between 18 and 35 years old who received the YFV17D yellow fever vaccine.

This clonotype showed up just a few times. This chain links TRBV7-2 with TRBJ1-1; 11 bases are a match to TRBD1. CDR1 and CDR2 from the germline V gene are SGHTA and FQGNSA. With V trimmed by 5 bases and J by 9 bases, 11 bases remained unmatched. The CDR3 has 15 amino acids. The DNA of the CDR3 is TGTGCCAGCAGCAACCGGGACAGGGGGATATACCAAGCTTTCTTT. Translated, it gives CASSNRDRGIYQAFF.

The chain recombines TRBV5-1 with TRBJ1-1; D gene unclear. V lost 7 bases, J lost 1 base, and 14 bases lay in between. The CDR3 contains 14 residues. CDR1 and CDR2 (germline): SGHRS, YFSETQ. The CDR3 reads CASWEPASNTEAFF. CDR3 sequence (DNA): TGCGCCAGCTGGGAACCAGCCTCGAACACTGAAGCTTTCTTT.

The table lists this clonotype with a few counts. CDR3 amino acids: CASSLSGEVTGELFF. The CDR3 DNA reads TGCGCCAGCAGCTTGTCAGGGGAGGTCACCGGGGAGCTGTTTTTT. The gene calls are TRBV5-1 and TRBJ2-2; TRBD1 or TRBD2 may be the D gene (6 bases each). From germline, CDR1 is SGHRS and CDR2 YFSETQ. Trimming shortened V by 1 base and J by 4 bases, and 11 bases separated the two germline ends. CDR3 size: 15 residues.

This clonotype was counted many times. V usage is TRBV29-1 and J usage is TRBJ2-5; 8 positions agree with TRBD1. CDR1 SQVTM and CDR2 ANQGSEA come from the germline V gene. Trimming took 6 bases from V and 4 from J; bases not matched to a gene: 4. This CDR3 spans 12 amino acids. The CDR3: CSVQQGVETQYF. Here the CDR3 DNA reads TGCAGCGTCCAACAGGGGGTAGAGACCCAGTACTTC.

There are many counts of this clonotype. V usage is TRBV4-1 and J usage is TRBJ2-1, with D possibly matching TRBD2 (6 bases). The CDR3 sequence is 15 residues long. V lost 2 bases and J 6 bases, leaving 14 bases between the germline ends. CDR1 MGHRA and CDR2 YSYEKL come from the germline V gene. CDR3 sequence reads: CASSQSRVGGNEQFF. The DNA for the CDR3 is TGCGCCAGCAGCCAATCAAGGGTGGGGGGCAATGAGCAGTTCTTC.

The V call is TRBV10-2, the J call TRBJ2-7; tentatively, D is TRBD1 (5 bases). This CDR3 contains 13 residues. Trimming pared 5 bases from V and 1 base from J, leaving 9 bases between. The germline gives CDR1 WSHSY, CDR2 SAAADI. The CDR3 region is CASSPRVSYEQYF. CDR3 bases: TGCGCCAGCAGTCCCAGGGTGTCCTACGAGCAGTACTTC.

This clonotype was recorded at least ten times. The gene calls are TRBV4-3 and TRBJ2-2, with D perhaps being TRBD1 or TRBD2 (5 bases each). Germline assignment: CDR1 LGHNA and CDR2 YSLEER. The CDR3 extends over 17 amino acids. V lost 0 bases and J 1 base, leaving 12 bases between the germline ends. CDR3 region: CASSQEIGAGNTGELFF. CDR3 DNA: TGCGCCAGCAGCCAAGAAATAGGGGCGGGGAACACCGGGGAGCTGTTTTTT.

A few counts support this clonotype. CDR3 amino acids: CASSSPGTGFVDTQYF. The DNA for the CDR3 is TGTGCCAGCAGTTCCCCCGGGACAGGGTTTGTGGATACGCAGTATTTT. The rearrangement links TRBV12-3 or TRBV12-4 to TRBJ2-3, with 9 bases fitting TRBD1. The junction had 11 bases not matched to a gene; V was cut back by 4 bases and J by 6 bases. CDR3 size: 16 residues.

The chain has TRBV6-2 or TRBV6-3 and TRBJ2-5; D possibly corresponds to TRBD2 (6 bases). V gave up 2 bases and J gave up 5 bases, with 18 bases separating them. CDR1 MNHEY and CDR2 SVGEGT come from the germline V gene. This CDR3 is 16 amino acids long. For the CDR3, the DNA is TGTGCCAGCAGTTACCTCCCATCGGAGGGGCGTGAGACCCAGTACTTC. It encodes CASSYLPSEGRETQYF.

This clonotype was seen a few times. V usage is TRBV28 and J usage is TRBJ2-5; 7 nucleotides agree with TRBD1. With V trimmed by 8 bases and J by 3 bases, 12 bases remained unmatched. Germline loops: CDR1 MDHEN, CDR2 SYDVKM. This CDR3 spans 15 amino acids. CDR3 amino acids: CASLRQGKAEETQYF. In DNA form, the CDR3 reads TGTGCCAGCCTCCGACAGGGTAAGGCTGAAGAGACCCAGTACTTC.

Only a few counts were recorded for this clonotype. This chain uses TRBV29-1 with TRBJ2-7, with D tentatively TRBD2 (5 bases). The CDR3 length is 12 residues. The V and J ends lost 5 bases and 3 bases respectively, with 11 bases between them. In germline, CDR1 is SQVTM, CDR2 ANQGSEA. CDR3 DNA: TGCAGCGTTCAACCGGGGAACTACGAGCAGTACTTC. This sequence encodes CSVQPGNYEQYF.

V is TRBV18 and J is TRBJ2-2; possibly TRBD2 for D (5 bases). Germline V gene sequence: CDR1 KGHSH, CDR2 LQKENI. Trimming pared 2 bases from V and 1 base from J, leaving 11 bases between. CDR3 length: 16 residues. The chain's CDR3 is CASSPRGRLNTGELFF. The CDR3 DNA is TGTGCCAGCTCACCAAGAGGGAGACTGAACACCGGGGAGCTGTTTTTT. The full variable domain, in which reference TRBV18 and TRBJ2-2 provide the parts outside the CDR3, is NAGVMQNPRHLVRRRGQEARLRCSPMKGHSHVYWYRQLPEEGLKFMVYLQKENIIDESGMPKERFSAEFPKEGPSILRIQQVVRGDSAAYFCASSPRGRLNTGELFFGEGSRLTVL.

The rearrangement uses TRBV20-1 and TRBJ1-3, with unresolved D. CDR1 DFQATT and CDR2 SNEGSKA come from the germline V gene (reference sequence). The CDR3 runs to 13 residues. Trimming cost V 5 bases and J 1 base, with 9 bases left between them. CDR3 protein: CSAPVHSGNTIYF. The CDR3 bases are TGCAGTGCTCCGGTCCATTCTGGAAACACCATATATTTT.

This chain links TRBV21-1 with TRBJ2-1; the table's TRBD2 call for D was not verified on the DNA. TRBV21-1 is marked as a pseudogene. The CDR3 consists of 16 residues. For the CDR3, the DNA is TGTGCCAGCAGCATCGAGTCCTCAAGCTCCTACAATGAGCAGTTCTTC. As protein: CASSIESSSSYNEQFF.

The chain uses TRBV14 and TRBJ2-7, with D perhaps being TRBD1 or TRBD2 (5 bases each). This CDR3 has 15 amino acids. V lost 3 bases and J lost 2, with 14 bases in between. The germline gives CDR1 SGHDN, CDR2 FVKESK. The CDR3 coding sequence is TGTGCCAGCAGCCAGTTCCCGGGGCTCACCTACGAGCAGTACTTC. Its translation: CASSQFPGLTYEQYF.

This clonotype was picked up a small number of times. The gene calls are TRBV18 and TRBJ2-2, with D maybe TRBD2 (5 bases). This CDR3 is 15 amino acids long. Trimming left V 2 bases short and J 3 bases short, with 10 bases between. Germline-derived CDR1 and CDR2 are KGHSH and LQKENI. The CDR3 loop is CASSPFKADTGELFF. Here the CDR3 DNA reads TGTGCCAGCTCACCATTCAAAGCGGACACCGGGGAGCTGTTTTTT.

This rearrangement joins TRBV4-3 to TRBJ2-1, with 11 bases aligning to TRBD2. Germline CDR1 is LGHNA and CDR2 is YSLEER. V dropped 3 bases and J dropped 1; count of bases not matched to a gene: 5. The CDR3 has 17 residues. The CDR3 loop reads CASSHGLAGGSYNEQFF. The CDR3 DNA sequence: TGCGCCAGCAGCCACGGTCTAGCGGGGGGTTCCTACAATGAGCAGTTCTTC.

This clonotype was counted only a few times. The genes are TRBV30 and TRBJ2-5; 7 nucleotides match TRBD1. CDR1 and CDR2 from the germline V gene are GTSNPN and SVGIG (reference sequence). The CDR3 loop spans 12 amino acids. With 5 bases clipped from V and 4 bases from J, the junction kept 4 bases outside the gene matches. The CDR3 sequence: CAWAAGGETQYF. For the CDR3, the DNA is TGTGCCTGGGCGGCAGGGGGAGAGACCCAGTACTTC.

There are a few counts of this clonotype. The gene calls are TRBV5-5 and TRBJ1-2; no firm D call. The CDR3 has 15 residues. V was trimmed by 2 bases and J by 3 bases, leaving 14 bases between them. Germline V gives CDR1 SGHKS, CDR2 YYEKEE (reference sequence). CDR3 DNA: TGTGCCAGCAGCTTCCCCTCGCGCGGCGACTATGGCTACACCTTC. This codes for CASSFPSRGDYGYTF. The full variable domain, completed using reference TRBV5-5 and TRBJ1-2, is DAGVTQSPTHLIKTRGQQVTLRCSPISGHKSVSWYQQVLGQGPQFIFQYYEKEERGRGNFPDRFSARQFPNYSSELNVNALLLGDSALYLCASSFPSRGDYGYTFGSGTRLTVV.

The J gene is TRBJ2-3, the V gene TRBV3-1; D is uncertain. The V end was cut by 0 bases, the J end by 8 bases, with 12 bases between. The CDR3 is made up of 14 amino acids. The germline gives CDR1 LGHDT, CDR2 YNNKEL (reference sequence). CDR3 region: CASSQDRSHFTQYF. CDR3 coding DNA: TGTGCCAGCAGCCAAGATCGTTCGCACTTTACGCAGTATTTT.